Shown below are 26 T cell receptor beta chains from a single sample sequenced in a study of blood T cell repertoires in COVID-19. Here immunoSEQ multiplex PCR was the method, and the copy in TCRdb shows in-frame clones only, minus some. The repertoire holds about 94,000 clones, with approximately 80% as singletons. Sequencing was done on a sample of peripheral blood. Every receptor here comes from a human donor in a cohort sampled during active COVID-19.

J is TRBJ2-2 and V is TRBV19, with D possibly matching TRBD2 (5 bases). Trimming took off 3 bases at V and 6 bases at J, with 11 bases between the two ends. There are 14 residues in the CDR3. CDR1 is LNHDA, CDR2 SQIVND, per germline (reference sequence). This CDR3 is CASSITRSPGELFF. CDR3 sequence (DNA): TGTGCCAGTAGTATTACTAGGTCCCCCGGGGAGCTGTTTTTT.

The chain recombines TRBV19 with TRBJ1-6; TRBD1 might be the D (6 bases). Germline lookup yields CDR1 LNHDA and CDR2 SQIVND (reference sequence). Trimming removed 5 bases at V and 9 bases at J, with 23 bases between. The CDR3 has 17 residues. DNA for the CDR3: TGTGCCAGTAGTGGAGACAGGCCATGGGCTCAAGGTTCACCCCTCCACTTT. Translation gives CASSGDRPWAQGSPLHF.

The CDR3 region has the DNA TGCGCCAGCAGCTTGGGGCCAGGAAACGGCGAGCAGTACTTC. Amino acid sequence: CASSLGPGNGEQYF. This chain uses TRBV5-1 with TRBJ2-7; unclear D gene. The CDR3 loop spans 14 amino acids. V was cut by 0 bases and J by 6 bases, with 13 bases left in between. Germline V gene lookup returns CDR1 SGHRS and CDR2 YFSETQ.

V usage is TRBV4-2 and J usage is TRBJ2-3, with D tentatively TRBD2 (5 bases). V was trimmed by 0 bases and J by 0 bases, leaving 10 bases between them. The CDR3 contains 16 residues. Germline lookup yields CDR1 LGHNA and CDR2 YNFKEQ. CDR3 bases: TGTGCCAGCAGCCAAGATGGAGGAACTAGCACAGATACGCAGTATTTT. Translated: CASSQDGGTSTDTQYF.

The J gene is TRBJ2-7, the V gene TRBV14, with TRBD2 matching over 9 bases. V dropped 5 bases and J dropped 2; count of bases not matched to a gene: 13. Germline V CDR1 and CDR2: SGHDN, FVKESK. This CDR3 contains 17 residues. The CDR3 spells CASSAKVAASGTYEQYF. The CDR3 DNA is TGTGCCAGCAGCGCAAAAGTAGCGGCTAGCGGGACCTACGAGCAGTACTTC.

The genes are TRBV27 and TRBJ1-1; 8 bases are a match to TRBD1. The trim removed 1 base at V and 1 base at J, leaving 2 bases unmatched. Per the germline V gene, CDR1 is MNHEY and CDR2 is SMNVEV (reference sequence). The CDR3 spans 15 residues. As DNA, the CDR3 is TGTGCCAGCAGTTTATATGGACAGGGGAACACTGAAGCTTTCTTT. It translates to CASSLYGQGNTEAFF.

The chain links TRBV5-4 to TRBJ2-7, with a possible D match to TRBD2 (6 bases). This CDR3 region has 14 residues. Trimming stripped 3 bases from V and 5 bases from J, with 15 bases between. Germline CDR1 is SGHNT and CDR2 is YYREEE (reference sequence). Here the CDR3 reads CASSSRGNLDEQYF. The DNA for the CDR3 is TGTGCCAGCAGCTCCCGCGGGAACCTTGACGAGCAGTACTTC. Using reference TRBV5-4 and TRBJ2-7 for the parts outside the CDR3, the full variable domain is ETGVTQSPTHLIKTRGQQVTLRCSSQSGHNTVSWYQQALGQGPQFIFQYYREEENGRGNFPPRFSGLQFPNYSSELNVNALELDDSALYLCASSSRGNLDEQYFGPGTRLTVT.

The chain links TRBV10-1 to TRBJ2-1, with TRBD2 matching 7 bases. Germline trimming cut 8 bases from V and 0 bases from J; bases unmatched to any gene: 7. Germline V gene lookup returns CDR1 WNHNN and CDR2 SYGVQD (reference sequence). The CDR3 sequence is 15 residues long. The CDR3 nucleotides read TGCGCCAGCTCGGTAGCGGGCAGCTCCTACAATGAGCAGTTCTTC. The encoded protein is CASSVAGSSYNEQFF.

The rearrangement uses TRBV5-1 and TRBJ2-2, with 7 positions matching TRBD1. The CDR3 length is 14 residues. With 4 bases clipped from V and 5 bases from J, the junction kept 5 bases outside the gene matches. Per the germline V gene, CDR1 is SGHRS and CDR2 is YFSETQ. CDR3 DNA sequence: TGCGCCAGCAGCAGGGGGCTGGGTACCGGGGAGCTGTTTTTT. This translates into CASSRGLGTGELFF.

The V and J genes are TRBV4-1 and TRBJ2-7; D is ambiguous. Germline V lookup: CDR1 MGHRA, CDR2 YSYEKL. V lost 1 base and J 5 bases, leaving 15 bases between the germline ends. CDR3 length equals 15 residues. The CDR3 DNA sequence: TGCGCCAGCAGCCAAGCGTCGTCCGTCCCCGACGAGCAGTACTTC. This gives the protein CASSQASSVPDEQYF.

J is TRBJ1-2 and V is TRBV7-2; 8 bases agree with TRBD1. The CDR3 runs to 14 residues. Trimming cost V 5 bases and J 5 bases; bases outside gene matches: 7. The germline V gene encodes CDR1 SGHTA and CDR2 FQGNSA. This CDR3 reads CASSLGQVLYGYTF. The CDR3, as DNA: TGTGCCAGCAGCCTGGGACAGGTCTTATATGGCTACACCTTC.

The chain couples TRBV10-2 to TRBJ2-7; D unresolved. This CDR3 has 14 amino acids. CDR1 is WSHSY, CDR2 SAAADI, per germline. V was pared by 5 bases and J by 1 base, with 12 bases between. The DNA for the CDR3 is TGCGCCAGCAGTACCGGGTCTGTATCCTACGAGCAGTACTTC. This translates into CASSTGSVSYEQYF.

Here the CDR3 reads CASSSTGTGRGYTF. The CDR3 DNA reads TGTGCCAGCAGCTCGACCGGGACAGGGAGAGGCTACACCTTC. This rearrangement joins TRBV7-2 to TRBJ1-2, with TRBD1 identical over 9 bases. The ends lost 4 bases at V and 8 bases at J; junction bases unmatched: 8. This CDR3 comprises 14 residues. Germline V gene sequence: CDR1 SGHTA, CDR2 FQGNSA.

This chain's CDR3 is CAWAEGIWGNTIYF. Here the CDR3 DNA reads TGTGCCTGGGCAGAGGGAATTTGGGGAAACACCATATATTTT. The J gene is TRBJ1-3, the V gene TRBV30; D call uncertain. This CDR3 is built from 14 residues. Germline CDR1 and CDR2: GTSNPN and SVGIG (reference sequence). The V and J ends lost 5 bases and 4 bases respectively, with 15 bases between them.

The J gene is TRBJ2-7, the V gene TRBV19, with 12 bases that match TRBD2. The CDR3 totals 15 residues. Germline V gives CDR1 LNHDA, CDR2 SQIVND (reference sequence). V lost 5 bases, J lost 6 bases, and 8 bases stayed unmatched. The CDR3 DNA follows: TGTGCCAGTAGTCCTAGCGGGGGGGTACGGAGCGAGCAGTACTTC. Translation: CASSPSGGVRSEQYF.

The chain uses TRBV11-3 and TRBJ2-7; possible D gene TRBD1, 6 bases. Trimming took 0 bases from V and 5 from J, leaving 14 bases between them. CDR3 length equals 15 residues. Germline V gene sequence: CDR1 SGHNT, CDR2 YENEEA. The CDR3 nucleotides read TGTGCCAGCAGCTTAGATGGGGGCGCTCGGAACGAGCAGTACTTC. Amino acid sequence: CASSLDGGARNEQYF.

This clone was observed a few times. The rearrangement links TRBV18 to TRBJ1-2, with 9 bases that match TRBD1. CDR3 length: 15 amino acids. Trimming took 4 bases from V and 4 from J; bases not matched to a gene: 7. Germline V lookup: CDR1 KGHSH, CDR2 LQKENI. DNA of the CDR3: TGTGCCAGCTCACTCGGGGACAGGGACGGCTATGGCTACACCTTC. Translation: CASSLGDRDGYGYTF.

V usage is TRBV18 and J usage is TRBJ1-3; 12 bases match TRBD1. From germline, CDR1 is KGHSH and CDR2 LQKENI. V was clipped by 3 bases and J by 4 bases; unmatched bases: 1. The CDR3 loop spans 15 amino acids. Here the CDR3 DNA reads TGTGCCAGCTCACCCGGGACAGGGGGCGGAAACACCATATATTTT. Translating it yields CASSPGTGGGNTIYF.

This clone was counted once. The V call is TRBV28, the J call TRBJ1-1; D unclear. This CDR3 spans 14 amino acids. V lost 3 bases, J lost 1 base, and 9 bases lay in between. The germline CDR1 and CDR2 sequences are MDHEN and SYDVKM. The CDR3: CASSFTSTNTEAFF. The CDR3 bases are TGTGCCAGCAGTTTTACGAGTACGAACACTGAAGCTTTCTTT. The full variable domain, completed using reference TRBV28 and TRBJ1-1, is DVKVTQSSRYLVKRTGEKVFLECVQDMDHENMFWYRQDPGLGLRLIYFSYDVKMKEKGDIPEGYSVSREKKERFSLILESASTNQTSMYLCASSFTSTNTEAFFGQGTRLTVV.

The rearrangement joins TRBV29-1 to TRBJ2-7, with TRBD1 matching 9 bases. The germline CDR1 and CDR2 sequences are SQVTM and ANQGSEA. V shed 6 bases, J shed 1 base, and the junction held 1 base outside the gene matches. The CDR3 runs to 12 residues. CDR3 sequence: CSVGQGSYEQYF. The CDR3 coding sequence is TGCAGCGTGGGACAGGGTTCCTACGAGCAGTACTTC.

This clone was detected a few times. V usage is TRBV2 and J usage is TRBJ1-5, with D maybe TRBD1 (6 bases). This CDR3 comprises 14 residues. Germline V gene sequence: CDR1 SNHLY, CDR2 FYNNEI. Trimming removed 2 bases at V and 5 bases at J, with 10 bases between. CDR3 loop: CASSEQGLYQPQHF. The CDR3 coding sequence is TGTGCCAGCAGTGAACAGGGGCTTTATCAGCCCCAGCATTTT.

The genes are TRBV18 and TRBJ1-1; 7 bases fit TRBD1. Trimming cost V 3 bases and J 8 bases; bases outside gene matches: 9. The CDR3 totals 14 residues. Germline-derived CDR1 and CDR2 are KGHSH and LQKENI. The CDR3 spells CASSPLTGDQEAFF. The CDR3 nucleotides are TGTGCCAGCTCACCGCTTACAGGGGACCAAGAAGCTTTCTTT.

The J gene is TRBJ2-7, the V gene TRBV5-6; maybe TRBD2 (6 bases). The V and J ends lost 0 bases and 3 bases respectively, with 13 bases between them. CDR1 and CDR2 from the germline V gene are SGHDT and YYEEEE. There are 15 residues in the CDR3. Written as DNA, the CDR3 is TGTGCCAGCAGCTTGGGGACGGGGGTAAACTACGAGCAGTACTTC. This translates into CASSLGTGVNYEQYF.

V is TRBV19 and J is TRBJ1-1; TRBD1 agrees at 7 bases. Germline V gene lookup returns CDR1 LNHDA and CDR2 SQIVND (reference sequence). There are 17 residues in the CDR3. With V trimmed by 4 bases and J by 3 bases, 14 bases remained unmatched. Here the CDR3 reads CASSTLFNRGKDTEAFF. CDR3 coding DNA: TGTGCCAGTAGTACTCTCTTTAACAGGGGTAAGGACACTGAAGCTTTCTTT.

This chain joins TRBV6-5 and TRBJ2-2, with D hard to call. The length of the CDR3 is 15 residues. Per the germline V gene, CDR1 is MNHEY and CDR2 is SVGAGI. V was trimmed by 0 bases and J by 2 bases, leaving 7 bases between them. CDR3 residues: CASSYSSPNTGELFF. In DNA form, the CDR3 reads TGTGCCAGCAGTTACTCGAGCCCTAACACCGGGGAGCTGTTTTTT.

The chain has TRBV27 and TRBJ2-3, with 9 bases that match TRBD1. The CDR3 is made up of 21 amino acids. Germline V gene data show CDR1 as MNHEY and CDR2 as SMNVEV (reference sequence). J was trimmed by 6 bases and V by 3 bases; bases with no gene match: 25. The CDR3 sequence: CASSFGGKLVTGGYRRDTQYF. The DNA for the CDR3 is TGTGCCAGCAGTTTTGGGGGGAAGCTCGTCACAGGGGGCTACCGACGGGATACGCAGTATTTT.